The 14 T cell receptor beta chains given below trace back to one sample, sequenced in a study of OX40 agonist ivuxolimab in advanced cancers. Produced via immunoSEQ multiplex PCR; TCRdb's table is partial and in-frame only. Among some 60,000 clones, around 90% were seen once, and the ten largest hold 11% to 15%. Sequenced here: CD4+ or CD8+ T cells sorted from blood, sampled in a trial of the OX40 agonist ivuxolimab. These receptors were taken from an adult with an advanced solid tumor such as melanoma, head and neck, liver or kidney cancer.

The chain joins TRBV6-1 to TRBJ1-5; TRBD1 might be the D (5 bases). From germline, CDR1 is MNHNS and CDR2 SASEGT. The V gene lost 10 bases and the J gene lost 0 bases, with 10 bases spanning the gap. The CDR3 runs 13 residues. This CDR3 is CATGTVSNQPQHF. The DNA for the CDR3 is TGTGCCACGGGGACGGTTAGCAATCAGCCCCAGCATTTT.

The chain carries TRBV7-2 and TRBJ1-2, with unresolved D. The CDR3 consists of 12 residues. V lost 6 bases and J lost 2, with 7 bases in between. CDR1 and CDR2 (germline): SGHTA, FQGNSA. CDR3: CASRELNYGYTF. CDR3 DNA sequence: TGTGCCAGCAGAGAGCTAAACTATGGCTACACCTTC.

This sequence joins TRBV19 and TRBJ1-2; no clear D. The germline CDR1 and CDR2 sequences are LNHDA and SQIVND (reference sequence). The CDR3 length is 11 residues. Trimming took 10 bases from V and 6 from J, leaving 12 bases between them. The CDR3 reads CAIRREDGYTF. CDR3 nucleotide sequence: TGTGCCATACGCCGGGAAGATGGCTACACCTTC.

The V and J genes are TRBV2 and TRBJ1-2; no definite D call. The germline gives CDR1 SNHLY, CDR2 FYNNEI. Trimming removed 5 bases from V and 2 bases from J, with 15 bases in between. The CDR3 has 15 residues. As DNA, the CDR3 is TGTGCCAGCAGTCGCGCAGGATTTGGAAACTATGGCTACACCTTC. It yields the protein CASSRAGFGNYGYTF.

The CDR3 DNA follows: TGTGCCAGCTCACCTGAGGTGCCTGGGGCCAACGTCCTGACTTTC. It is translated as CASSPEVPGANVLTF. This chain connects TRBV18 to TRBJ2-6, with D unresolved. The germline V gene has CDR1 KGHSH and CDR2 LQKENI. The CDR3 is made up of 15 amino acids. V lost 3 bases and J 2 bases, leaving 8 bases between the germline ends.

In this sample, this clone turned up a few times. V usage is TRBV6-4 and J usage is TRBJ2-2; 9 bases map to TRBD1. With 7 bases clipped from V and 4 bases from J, the junction kept 10 bases outside the gene matches. This CDR3 comprises 16 residues. Germline V gene data show CDR1 as MRHNA and CDR2 as SNTAGT. This CDR3 is CASKGSGTGSTGELFF. Written as DNA, the CDR3 is TGTGCCAGCAAGGGCTCCGGGACAGGGAGCACCGGGGAGCTGTTTTTT.

The count of this clone is one. CDR3 nucleotide sequence: TGTGCCAGCAGTTTACCTAAGAGGGCCACCCAGTACTTC. Its translation: CASSLPKRATQYF. This chain links TRBV28 with TRBJ2-5; D possibly corresponds to TRBD2 (5 bases). CDR1 is MDHEN, CDR2 SYDVKM, per germline. The V end was cut by 2 bases, the J end by 8 bases, with 12 bases between. CDR3 length: 13 residues.

The V gene is TRBV11-2, the J gene TRBJ2-5; D tentatively fits TRBD1 or TRBD2 (5 bases each). Trimming took off 0 bases at V and 5 bases at J, with 10 bases between the two ends. Germline V gene sequence: CDR1 SGHAT, CDR2 FQNNGV. There are 14 residues in the CDR3. CDR3 sequence reads: CASSLDRDVETQYF. In nucleotides, the CDR3 is TGTGCCAGCAGCTTAGACAGGGACGTGGAGACCCAGTACTTC. Based on the CDR3 plus reference TRBV11-2 and TRBJ2-5, the full variable domain is EAGVAQSPRYKIIEKRQSVAFWCNPISGHATLYWYQQILGQGPKLLIQFQNNGVVDDSQLPKDRFSAERLKGVDSTLKIQPAKLEDSAVYLCASSLDRDVETQYFGPGTRLLVL.

This chain uses TRBV11-3 with TRBJ2-2; D gene ambiguous. The V gene's germline CDR1 is SGHNT and CDR2 YENEEA. The CDR3 spans 13 residues. V was pared by 6 bases and J by 4 bases, with 9 bases between. The CDR3 DNA is TGTGCCAGCAGTAAAAGGGTCACCGGGGAGCTGTTTTTT. It yields the protein CASSKRVTGELFF.

V usage is TRBV19 and J usage is TRBJ1-6, with TRBD1 matching over 8 bases. CDR1 and CDR2 (germline): LNHDA, SQIVND (reference sequence). The CDR3 has 14 amino acids. J gave up 8 bases and V 7 bases, and 7 bases lay outside the gene matches. The CDR3 loop reads CASKGDRLHSPLHF. The CDR3 DNA is TGTGCCAGTAAGGGGGACAGGTTACATTCACCCCTCCACTTT. Using reference TRBV19 and TRBJ1-6 for the parts outside the CDR3, the full variable domain is DGGITQSPKYLFRKEGQNVTLSCEQNLNHDAMYWYRQDPGQGLRLIYYSQIVNDFQKGDIAEGYSVSREKKESFPLTVTSAQKNPTAFYLCASKGDRLHSPLHFGNGTRLTVT.

The chain carries TRBV6-5 and TRBJ2-3, with D perhaps being TRBD1 or TRBD2 (5 bases each). Trimming cost V 4 bases and J 2 bases, with 10 bases left between them. Germline CDR1 and CDR2: MNHEY and SVGAGI. The CDR3 runs to 14 residues. The CDR3: CASSFGAVTDTQYF. The CDR3 DNA sequence: TGTGCCAGCAGTTTCGGGGCAGTCACAGATACGCAGTATTTT.

The V gene is TRBV7-9, the J gene TRBJ1-4; D is unresolved. The CDR3 runs 16 residues. Germline CDR1 reads SEHNR; CDR2 reads FQNEAQ (reference sequence). V lost 1 base, J lost 4 bases, and 13 bases lay in between. CDR3 nucleotides: TGTGCCAGCAGCTTAGGGTGGACGCCGAGTAATGAAAAACTGTTTTTT. Its protein is CASSLGWTPSNEKLFF.

V is TRBV5-1 and J is TRBJ1-2; TRBD1 matches at 8 bases. The length of the CDR3 is 14 residues. V was pared by 7 bases and J by 5 bases, with 10 bases of the junction left unmatched. Per the germline V gene, CDR1 is SGHRS and CDR2 is YFSETQ. The CDR3 is CASRSVQGAYGYTF. As DNA, the CDR3 is TGCGCCAGCCGTTCTGTGCAGGGGGCTTATGGCTACACCTTC.

The chain employs TRBV7-9 and TRBJ1-1, with 9 bases lining up with TRBD1. This CDR3 has 14 residues. Germline-derived CDR1 and CDR2 are SEHNR and FQNEAQ (reference sequence). The junction had 8 bases not matched to a gene; V was cut back by 4 bases and J by 8 bases. The CDR3 sequence is CASSSGQGVREAFF. The CDR3 DNA follows: TGTGCCAGCAGCTCGGGACAGGGCGTTAGGGAAGCTTTCTTT.